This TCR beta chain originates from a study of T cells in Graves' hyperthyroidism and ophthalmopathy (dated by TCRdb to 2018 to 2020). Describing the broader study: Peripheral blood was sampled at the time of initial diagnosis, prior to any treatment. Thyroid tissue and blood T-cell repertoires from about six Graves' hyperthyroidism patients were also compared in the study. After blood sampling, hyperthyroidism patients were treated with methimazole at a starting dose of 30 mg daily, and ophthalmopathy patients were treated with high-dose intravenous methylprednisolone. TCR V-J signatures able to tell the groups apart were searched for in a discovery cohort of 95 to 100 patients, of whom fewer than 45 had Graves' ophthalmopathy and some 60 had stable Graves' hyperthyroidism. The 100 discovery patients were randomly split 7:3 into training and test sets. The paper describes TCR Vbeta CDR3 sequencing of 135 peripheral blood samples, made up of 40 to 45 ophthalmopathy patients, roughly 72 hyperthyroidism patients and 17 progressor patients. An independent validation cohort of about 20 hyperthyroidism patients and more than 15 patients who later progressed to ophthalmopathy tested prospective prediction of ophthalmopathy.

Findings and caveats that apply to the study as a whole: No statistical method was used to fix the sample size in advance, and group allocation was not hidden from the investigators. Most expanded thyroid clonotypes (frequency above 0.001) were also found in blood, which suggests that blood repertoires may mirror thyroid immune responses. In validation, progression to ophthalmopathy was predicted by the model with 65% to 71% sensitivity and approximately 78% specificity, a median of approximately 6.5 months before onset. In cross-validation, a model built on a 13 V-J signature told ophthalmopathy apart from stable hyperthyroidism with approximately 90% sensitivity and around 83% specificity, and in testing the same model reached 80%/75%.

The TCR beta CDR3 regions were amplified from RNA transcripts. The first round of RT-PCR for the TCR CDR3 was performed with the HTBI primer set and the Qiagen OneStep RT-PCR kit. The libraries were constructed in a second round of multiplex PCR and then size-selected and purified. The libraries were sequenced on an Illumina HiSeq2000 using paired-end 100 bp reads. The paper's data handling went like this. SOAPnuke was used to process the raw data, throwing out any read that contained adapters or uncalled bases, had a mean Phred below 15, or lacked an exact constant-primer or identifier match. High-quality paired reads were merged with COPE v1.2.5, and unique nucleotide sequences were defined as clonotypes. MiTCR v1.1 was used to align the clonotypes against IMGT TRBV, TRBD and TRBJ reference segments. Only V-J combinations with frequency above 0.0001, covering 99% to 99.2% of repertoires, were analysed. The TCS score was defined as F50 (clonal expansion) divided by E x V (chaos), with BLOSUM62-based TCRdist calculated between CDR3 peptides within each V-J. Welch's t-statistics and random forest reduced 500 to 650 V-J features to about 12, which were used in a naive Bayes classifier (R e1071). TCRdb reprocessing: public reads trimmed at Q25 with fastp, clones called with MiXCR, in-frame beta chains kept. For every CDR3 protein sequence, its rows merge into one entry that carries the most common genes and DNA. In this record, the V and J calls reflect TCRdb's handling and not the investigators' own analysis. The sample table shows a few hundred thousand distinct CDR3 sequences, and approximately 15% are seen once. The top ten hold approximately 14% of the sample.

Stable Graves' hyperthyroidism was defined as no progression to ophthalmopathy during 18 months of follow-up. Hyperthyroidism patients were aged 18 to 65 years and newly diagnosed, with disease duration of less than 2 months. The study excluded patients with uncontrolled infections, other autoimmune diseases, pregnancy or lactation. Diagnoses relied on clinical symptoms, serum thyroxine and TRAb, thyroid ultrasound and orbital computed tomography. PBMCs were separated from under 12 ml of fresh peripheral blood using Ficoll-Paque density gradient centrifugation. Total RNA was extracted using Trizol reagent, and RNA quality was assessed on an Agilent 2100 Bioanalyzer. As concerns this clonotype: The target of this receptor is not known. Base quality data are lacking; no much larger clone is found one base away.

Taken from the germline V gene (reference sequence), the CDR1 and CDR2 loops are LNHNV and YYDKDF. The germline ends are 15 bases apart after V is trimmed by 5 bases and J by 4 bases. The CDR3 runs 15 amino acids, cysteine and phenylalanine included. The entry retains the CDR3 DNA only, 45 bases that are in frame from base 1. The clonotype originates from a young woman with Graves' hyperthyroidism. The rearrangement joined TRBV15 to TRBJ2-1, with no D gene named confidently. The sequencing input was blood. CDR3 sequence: CATSPDPHRYNEQFF. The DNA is TGTGCCACCAGCCCCGACCCCCACCGATACAATGAGCAGTTCTTC.